This TCR beta chain was recovered during a study of breast tumors, draining lymph nodes, adjacent tissues. This clonotype showed up many times. TCRdb ran MiXCR on the multiplex PCR reads and lists one entry per CDR3 protein. The sample lists some 250,000 distinct CDR3 sequences; less than 40% were seen once. Breast cancer patients provided tissue from their axillary draining lymph nodes. Sequenced material: axillary lymph node tissue. The TCR originated in a female donor with breast cancer. Some clones in this sample may be carry-over from other donors' samples.

This CDR3 is CASSSNVQYGYTF. The CDR3 DNA reads TGCGCCAGCAGCTCAAACGTACAGTATGGCTACACCTTC. The chain uses TRBV5-1 and TRBJ1-2; no reliable D call. The germline V gene encodes CDR1 SGHRS and CDR2 YFSETQ. V was clipped by 3 bases and J by 5 bases, with 11 bases between them. This CDR3 comprises 13 residues.